This T cell receptor beta chain emerged from a study of blood T cell repertoires in COVID-19. As for the study in general: T cells, B-cell-depleted T cells, or PBMCs provided the cDNA or gDNA that served as material.

This CDR3 region has 15 residues. J lost 0 bases, V lost 5 bases, and 7 bases had no gene match. Per germline, CDR1 SGHTA and CDR2 FQGNSA. Methods used by the authors: Counts of nucleated cells, estimated from reference gene primer amplification, were obtained. Clones were read by immunoSEQ multiplex PCR, and TCRdb kept only the in-frame ones, dropping some. Clone size and V and J calls were adopted from that table, with D and trimming inferred from the DNA. The sample carries hundreds of thousands of clones, 75% to 90% recorded once. Sequenced: peripheral blood. The source of this sequence is a woman in her seventies with COVID-19, enrolled during active disease. This chain links TRBV7-2 with TRBJ2-7, with 7 bases that match TRBD1. The CDR3 DNA sequence: TGTGCCAGCAGCCCACGACAGGGAATCTCCTACGAGCAGTACTTC. Protein sequence: CASSPRQGISYEQYF.